The 17 T cell receptor beta chains below come from one sample, sequenced in a study of blood T cell repertoires in COVID-19. Measured with immunoSEQ multiplex PCR; TCRdb has only the in-frame clones, and not every one. The sample has about 68,000 clones, 80% to 90% seen once. Specimen: peripheral blood. These receptors were collected from a man aged 25-40 years with acute or convalescent COVID-19.

The V call is TRBV28, the J call TRBJ1-1; the D gene is possibly TRBD1 (6 bases). Germline lookup yields CDR1 MDHEN and CDR2 SYDVKM. Between the trimmed V and J ends, which lost 5 bases and 3 bases, there was a span of 13 bases. The CDR3 is 14 residues long. CDR3: CASSPGTIYTEAFF. The CDR3 DNA sequence: TGTGCCAGCAGTCCGGGGACAATCTACACTGAAGCTTTCTTT.

The V gene is TRBV4-1, the J gene TRBJ2-5, with D perhaps TRBD1 (5 bases). The germline V gene encodes CDR1 MGHRA and CDR2 YSYEKL. Between the trimmed V and J ends, which lost 2 bases and 5 bases, there was a span of 9 bases. The CDR3 totals 13 residues. This CDR3 is CASSQTPGETQYF. In DNA, the CDR3 is TGCGCCAGCAGCCAAACCCCAGGGGAGACCCAGTACTTC.

A remark on this clone: At one of its ends the junction is not consistent with the germline gene, which may arise from a read error. The CDR3 coding sequence is TGTGCCAGCAGTCGGGGGGAAGGGACTAGCAGGATCTTC. It yields the protein CASSRGEGTSRIF. The chain couples TRBV6-5 to TRBJ2-1; 9 positions match TRBD2. The CDR3 has 13 residues. The V gene's germline CDR1 is MNHEY and CDR2 SVGAGI.

The J gene is TRBJ2-7, the V gene TRBV7-2; no definite D call. Germline CDR1 and CDR2: SGHTA and FQGNSA. This CDR3 comprises 13 residues. The V and J ends lost 1 base and 7 bases respectively, with 11 bases between them. This CDR3 reads CASSLGSLREQYF. CDR3 nucleotides: TGTGCCAGCAGCTTAGGGTCACTGAGAGAGCAGTACTTC.

The CDR3 loop reads CATHASSESTDTQYF. The CDR3 bases are TGTGCCACCCATGCGTCTAGCGAAAGCACAGATACGCAGTATTTT. The chain recombines TRBV10-3 with TRBJ2-3; D is possibly TRBD2 (6 bases). Germline V gives CDR1 ENHRY, CDR2 SYGVKD. The CDR3 covers 15 residues. V lost 10 bases and J lost 0, with 17 bases in between.

The chain carries TRBV10-3 and TRBJ1-5; perhaps TRBD1 as D (5 bases). Trimming took 6 bases from V and 4 from J, leaving 10 bases between them. This CDR3 is built from 13 residues. Germline V gene lookup returns CDR1 ENHRY and CDR2 SYGVKD. The CDR3 region is CAISGQGNQPQHF. CDR3 sequence (DNA): TGTGCCATCAGCGGGCAGGGAAATCAGCCCCAGCATTTT.

The genes are TRBV19 and TRBJ2-1; the D gene is possibly TRBD2 (6 bases). The V and J ends lost 5 bases and 2 bases respectively, with 10 bases between them. This CDR3 region has 14 residues. The germline gives CDR1 LNHDA, CDR2 SQIVND (reference sequence). CDR3 in amino acids: CASSAGSPYNEQFF. Here the CDR3 DNA reads TGTGCCAGTAGTGCCGGGAGTCCCTACAATGAGCAGTTCTTC.

This clone was counted a single time. This chain connects TRBV24-1 to TRBJ2-3; 11 nucleotides match TRBD1. CDR1 KGHDR and CDR2 SFDVKD come from the germline V gene. V lost 6 bases to trimming and J lost 5 bases; unmatched junction nucleotides: 12. The CDR3 loop spans 17 amino acids. The chain's CDR3 is CATSLAGDRGSGDTQYF. The CDR3 nucleotides are TGTGCCACCAGTTTAGCCGGGGACAGGGGGAGTGGAGATACGCAGTATTTT.

Only one count was recorded for this clone. This chain uses TRBV27 with TRBJ1-5, with TRBD1 matching 9 bases. The CDR3 sequence is 14 residues long. Trimming took 8 bases from V and 2 from J; bases not matched to a gene: 4. Germline CDR1 MNHEY, CDR2 SMNVEV (reference sequence). Here the CDR3 reads CASRRTGGNQPQHF. CDR3 coding DNA: TGTGCCAGCCGACGGACAGGGGGCAATCAGCCCCAGCATTTT.

This clone was detected only a few times. The chain links TRBV4-1 to TRBJ2-1; 8 nucleotides agree with TRBD2. The length of the CDR3 is 16 residues. Germline-derived CDR1 and CDR2 are MGHRA and YSYEKL. V lost 0 bases and J lost 6; bases outside the gene matches: 7. CDR3 DNA: TGCGCCAGCAGCCAAGAGGAAGGGAGCGGGAGCAATGAGCAGTTCTTC. It specifies CASSQEEGSGSNEQFF.

The CDR3 reads CASSRETGELFF. CDR3 nucleotides: TGTGCCAGCAGCCGGGAAACCGGGGAGCTGTTTTTT. The chain carries TRBV6-5 and TRBJ2-2; possible D gene TRBD2, 5 bases. The CDR3 length is 12 residues. The germline CDR1 and CDR2 sequences are MNHEY and SVGAGI. V lost 6 bases to trimming and J lost 5 bases, with 7 bases between them.

The chain employs TRBV4-1 and TRBJ2-5, with 7 nucleotides matching TRBD2. Trimming at V came to 1 base and at J to 4 bases, leaving 9 bases not matched to a gene. The CDR3 loop spans 16 amino acids. The germline V gene encodes CDR1 MGHRA and CDR2 YSYEKL. The CDR3 protein is CASSQASLAGGETQYF. In nucleotides, the CDR3 is TGCGCCAGCAGCCAAGCTTCCTTAGCGGGCGGAGAGACCCAGTACTTC.

The chain employs TRBV5-1 and TRBJ2-7; possible D gene TRBD2, 6 bases. The germline V gene has CDR1 SGHRS and CDR2 YFSETQ. The CDR3 loop spans 13 amino acids. With 6 bases removed from V and 3 bases from J, the gap between germline ends came to 13 bases. CDR3 amino acids: CASKFGTYYEQYF. In nucleotides, the CDR3 is TGCGCCAGCAAGTTTGGGACTTACTACGAGCAGTACTTC.

The genes are TRBV6-4 and TRBJ2-7; 7 nucleotides agree with TRBD2. Germline CDR1 and CDR2: MRHNA and SNTAGT. Trimming at V came to 2 bases and at J to 0 bases, leaving 1 base not matched to a gene. This CDR3 spans 14 amino acids. This CDR3 is CASSDGTTSYEQYF. The CDR3 nucleotides are TGTGCCAGCAGTGACGGGACTACCTCCTACGAGCAGTACTTC.

The chain joins TRBV18 to TRBJ1-5; weak D call: TRBD1 (6 bases). Germline loops: CDR1 KGHSH, CDR2 LQKENI. Trimming removed 2 bases at V and 0 bases at J, with 17 bases between. The length of the CDR3 is 18 residues. The CDR3, as DNA: TGTGCCAGCTCACCATCGGCAGGGGCCAAATATAGCAATCAGCCCCAGCATTTT. Protein sequence: CASSPSAGAKYSNQPQHF.

The chain is built from TRBV13 and TRBJ2-4, with D possibly matching TRBD2 (5 bases). V gave up 3 bases and J gave up 0 bases, with 6 bases separating them. Germline V lookup: CDR1 PRHDT, CDR2 FYEKMQ (reference sequence). The CDR3 contains 14 residues. The CDR3 reads CASSFSGAKNIQYF. Written as DNA, the CDR3 is TGTGCCAGCAGCTTCAGCGGAGCCAAAAACATTCAGTACTTC.

V is TRBV7-3 and J is TRBJ2-1; D not resolved. The germline V and J ends were trimmed by 0 bases and 8 bases, with 8 bases remaining between them. CDR3 length: 13 amino acids. CDR1 SGHTA and CDR2 FQGTGA come from the germline V gene. The CDR3 DNA is TGTGCCAGCAGCTTAACTGAGGCCCATGAGCAGTTCTTC. Translated: CASSLTEAHEQFF.